A single sample is the source of the 25 T cell receptor beta chains below, sequenced in a study of blood T cells in healthy people across ages (dated by TCRdb to about 2015). The library was built by means of 5' RACE. The listed sequencing device is Illumina HiSeq 2500. The second PCR ran for roughly 6 to 11 cycles and used a J-beta primer mix along with a sample-barcoded 5' primer. Using fastp at Q25 and MiXCR, TCRdb reprocessed the public reads and kept productive beta chains. Duplicate CDR3 protein sequences are folded into a single record with the most common DNA and genes. The sample table lists around 700,000 distinct CDR3 sequences, roughly 25% of them with a count of one. More than 8% of the sample is held by the ten biggest clonotypes. This sample also belongs to another study, concerning T cells of mothers and their children.

The sample taken for sequencing was blood. The receptors here all came from a boy aged 5-17 years in good health.

This clonotype occurred a few times. The chain has TRBV12-3 or TRBV12-4 and TRBJ2-7; TRBD2 matches at 7 bases. This CDR3 is 16 amino acids long. The V and J ends lost 6 bases and 3 bases, in that order; junction bases with no gene match: 14. In DNA form, the CDR3 reads TGTGCCAGCAGCGATACTGGGAGCGGGGTCCTCTACGAGCAGTACTTC. Encoded protein: CASSDTGSGVLYEQYF.

The chain employs TRBV6-1 and TRBJ1-2; D uncertain. The CDR3 spans 15 residues. V was pared by 1 base and J by 12 bases, with 21 bases between. Germline V lookup: CDR1 MNHNS, CDR2 SASEGT. The CDR3 reads CASSEGAAPVGGHTF. The CDR3 region has the DNA TGTGCCAGCAGTGAAGGTGCAGCGCCGGTTGGAGGCCACACCTTC.

This clonotype was seen only a few times. The V call is TRBV7-8, the J call TRBJ2-5; unclear D gene. The germline V gene has CDR1 SGHVS and CDR2 FQNEAQ. Trimming shortened V by 1 base and J by 4 bases, and 10 bases separated the two germline ends. This CDR3 region has 14 residues. The CDR3 sequence: CASSLVLLRETQYF. In DNA form, the CDR3 reads TGTGCCAGCAGCTTAGTACTACTGCGAGAGACCCAGTACTTC.

The rearrangement joins TRBV27 to TRBJ1-5, with 7 positions matching TRBD1. There are 16 residues in the CDR3. The V gene's germline CDR1 is MNHEY and CDR2 SMNVEV (reference sequence). J was trimmed by 0 bases and V by 6 bases; bases with no gene match: 8. The CDR3 sequence is CASSRRQGNSNQPQHF. CDR3 in DNA: TGTGCCAGCAGCCGACGACAGGGCAATAGCAATCAGCCCCAGCATTTT.

The V gene is TRBV2, the J gene TRBJ2-5; D not certain. Near its end, the DNA agrees better with TRBJ2-7, so the J call may be wrong. This CDR3 is 13 amino acids long. CDR1 SNHLY and CDR2 FYNNEI come from the germline V gene. CDR3 nucleotide sequence: TGTGCCAGCAGGACGTCCCCCGCCTACGAGCAGTACTTC. This translates into CASRTSPAYEQYF.

This clonotype was counted a few times. The chain links TRBV29-1 to TRBJ2-3, with D perhaps given as TRBD1 or TRBD2 (5 bases each). Germline values: CDR1 SQVTM, CDR2 ANQGSEA. The CDR3 spans 13 residues. Trimming cost V 7 bases and J 1 base, with 12 bases left between them. The CDR3 loop reads CSAPGGRTDTQYF. In DNA form, the CDR3 reads TGCAGCGCTCCTGGGGGACGCACAGATACGCAGTATTTT.

This chain links TRBV4-2 with TRBJ2-7; TRBD2 aligns across 11 bases. The CDR3 has 17 amino acids. Germline CDR1 is LGHNA and CDR2 is YNFKEQ. V lost 0 bases and J lost 1; bases outside the gene matches: 5. In DNA form, the CDR3 reads TGTGCCAGCAGCCAAGAAACTAGCGGGAGTGCGTCCTACGAGCAGTACTTC. Encoded protein: CASSQETSGSASYEQYF.

This clonotype was observed a few times. The V and J genes are TRBV4-2 and TRBJ2-5; 9 bases map to TRBD2. The better agreement between TRBJ2-7 and the DNA end casts doubt on the J call. This CDR3 comprises 15 residues. Germline lookup yields CDR1 LGHNA and CDR2 YNFKEQ. Written as DNA, the CDR3 is TGTGCCAGCAGCCAAGTGGCGGGAGGGCCTGACGAGCAGTACTTC. It codes for CASSQVAGGPDEQYF.

This clonotype was detected only a few times. The DNA for the CDR3 is TGTGCCAGCAGGATACCGGGACAGGGGGTTGAAAAACTGTTTTTT. Translating it yields CASRIPGQGVEKLFF. The chain employs TRBV6-1 and TRBJ1-4; 11 bases map to TRBD1. Trimming took 6 bases from V and 7 from J; bases not matched to a gene: 7. CDR1 and CDR2 from the germline V gene are MNHNS and SASEGT. The CDR3 length is 15 residues.

This chain's CDR3 is CSASTSGKVHEQYF. In nucleotides, the CDR3 is TGCAGTGCTTCCACTAGCGGGAAAGTCCACGAGCAGTACTTC. This chain connects TRBV20-1 to TRBJ2-7, with 10 bases aligning to TRBD2. Germline loops: CDR1 DFQATT, CDR2 SNEGSKA (reference sequence). The ends lost 5 bases at V and 5 bases at J; junction bases unmatched: 9. This CDR3 contains 14 residues.

The J gene is TRBJ1-5, the V gene TRBV28; D ambiguous. The CDR3 is made up of 12 amino acids. V lost 2 bases and J 9 bases, leaving 8 bases between the germline ends. Germline V gene data show CDR1 as MDHEN and CDR2 as SYDVKM. The CDR3 DNA is TGTGCCAGCAGTTTAACCGCTCGGCCCCAGCATTTT. Translation: CASSLTARPQHF.

This rearrangement joins TRBV6-2 or TRBV6-3 to TRBJ2-2; D is unclear. Germline loops: CDR1 MNHEY, CDR2 SVGEGT. CDR3 length: 15 amino acids. Between the trimmed V and J ends, which lost 0 bases and 5 bases, there was a span of 10 bases. The CDR3, as DNA: TGTGCCAGCAGTTACTCGATGCTGGGGACCGGGGAGCTGTTTTTT. Amino acid sequence: CASSYSMLGTGELFF.

The genes are TRBV20-1 and TRBJ2-7, with D unresolved. Between the trimmed V and J ends, which lost 6 bases and 1 base, there was a span of 7 bases. This CDR3 has 11 amino acids. Germline assignment: CDR1 DFQATT and CDR2 SNEGSKA (reference sequence). The CDR3 coding sequence is TGCAGTGCCACCTATTCCTACGAGCAGTACTTC. Its translation is CSATYSYEQYF.

The chain couples TRBV27 to TRBJ2-5; D remains unclear. Trimming took 3 bases from V and 3 from J, leaving 11 bases between them. Germline V gene sequence: CDR1 MNHEY, CDR2 SMNVEV (reference sequence). The CDR3 runs to 14 residues. CDR3 amino acids: CASSFLGSEETQYF. The CDR3 DNA follows: TGTGCCAGCAGTTTCCTTGGCTCGGAAGAGACCCAGTACTTC.

The chain links TRBV6-5 to TRBJ2-3; TRBD2 matches 9 bases. This CDR3 region has 18 residues. The V gene end was trimmed by 3 bases and the J gene end by 1 base; junction bases not matched to a gene: 11. From germline, CDR1 is MNHEY and CDR2 SVGAGI. The CDR3 DNA reads TGTGCCAGCAGTTATAGTATTTGGGCTAGCGGGGGCACAGATACGCAGTATTTT. Its translation: CASSYSIWASGGTDTQYF.

This chain links TRBV4-1 with TRBJ2-2; 7 bases agree with TRBD1. With V trimmed by 2 bases and J by 0 bases, 6 bases remained unmatched. The germline V gene has CDR1 MGHRA and CDR2 YSYEKL. The CDR3 covers 17 residues. Here the CDR3 DNA reads TGCGCCAGCAGCCAAAGGGCTGGGACAGCGAACACCGGGGAGCTGTTTTTT. Protein sequence: CASSQRAGTANTGELFF.

The chain is built from TRBV27 and TRBJ2-7, with a tentative D call TRBD1 (5 bases). The CDR3 is 13 residues long. V gave up 6 bases and J gave up 3 bases, with 12 bases separating them. The V gene's germline CDR1 is MNHEY and CDR2 SMNVEV (reference sequence). The CDR3 reads CASRPGQYYEQYF. DNA for the CDR3: TGTGCCAGCAGGCCAGGGCAGTACTACGAGCAGTACTTC.

This clonotype was detected only once. The chain links TRBV20-1 to TRBJ2-3; 7 nucleotides align to TRBD2. This CDR3 comprises 13 residues. The V segment lost 7 bases and the J segment 6 bases; nucleotides outside the gene matches: 10. Germline-derived CDR1 and CDR2 are DFQATT and SNEGSKA (reference sequence). Here the CDR3 DNA reads TGCAGTGGGGGGGGAGAGGGTCTCGATACGCAGTATTTT. Protein product: CSGGGEGLDTQYF.

This clonotype was seen a few times. This chain uses TRBV7-8 with TRBJ2-1; D not resolved. CDR1 and CDR2 (germline): SGHVS, FQNEAQ. The ends were cut back, 8 bases at V and 7 bases at J, with 9 bases in the middle. This CDR3 spans 11 amino acids. The CDR3 reads CASALGNEQFF. CDR3 nucleotides: TGTGCCAGCGCCCTTGGTAATGAGCAGTTCTTC.

The V and J genes are TRBV6-5 and TRBJ1-4; unclear D gene. Germline CDR1 reads MNHEY; CDR2 reads SVGAGI. Between the trimmed V and J ends, which lost 6 bases and 0 bases, there was a span of 8 bases. The CDR3 covers 14 residues. The CDR3 here is CASREHATNEKLFF. CDR3 coding DNA: TGTGCCAGCAGGGAACATGCAACTAATGAAAAACTGTTTTTT.

The chain recombines TRBV7-9 with TRBJ1-5, with 9 bases matching TRBD1. V lost 1 base and J lost 4; bases outside the gene matches: 8. CDR1 is SEHNR and CDR2 is FQNEAQ in the germline V gene (reference sequence). The CDR3 has 17 residues. The chain's CDR3 is CASSLGTGTGYNQPQHF. In nucleotides, the CDR3 is TGTGCCAGCAGCTTAGGGACCGGGACAGGGTATAATCAGCCCCAGCATTTT.

Regarding this clonotype: A read error may account for a junction end that differs from germline. The V call is TRBV29-1, the J call TRBJ2-5, with D possibly TRBD2 on 6 matching bases. The CDR3 runs to 12 residues. CDR1 and CDR2 (germline): SQVTM, ANQGSEA. CDR3 sequence: CCVEEGGETQYF. In nucleotides, the CDR3 is TGCTGCGTTGAGGAGGGAGGAGAGACCCAGTACTTC.

This chain connects TRBV29-1 to TRBJ2-7, with TRBD2 matching over 14 bases. This CDR3 contains 14 residues. Looked up from germline, CDR1 is SQVTM and CDR2 is ANQGSEA. The J segment lost 7 bases and the V segment lost 2 bases, leaving 4 bases of the junction unmatched. The CDR3 is CSVELGLAGEEQYF. Here the CDR3 DNA reads TGCAGCGTTGAATTGGGACTAGCGGGAGAAGAGCAGTACTTC.

V gene TRBV12-3 or TRBV12-4 combines with J gene TRBJ2-4; 7 bases fit TRBD1. The CDR3 loop spans 14 amino acids. V dropped 7 bases and J dropped 0; count of bases not matched to a gene: 3. The CDR3 here is CASTGGTAKNIQYF. The CDR3 region has the DNA TGTGCCAGCACAGGGGGAACAGCCAAAAACATTCAGTACTTC.

This chain links TRBV29-1 with TRBJ2-5; 8 bases match TRBD2. Gene TRBJ2-7 matches the end of the DNA better, so the J call may be wrong. CDR3 size: 13 residues. Germline CDR1 reads SQVTM; CDR2 reads ANQGSEA. The chain's CDR3 is CSALSGNSYEQYF. The CDR3 DNA sequence: TGCAGCGCGCTTAGCGGGAACTCCTACGAGCAGTACTTC.